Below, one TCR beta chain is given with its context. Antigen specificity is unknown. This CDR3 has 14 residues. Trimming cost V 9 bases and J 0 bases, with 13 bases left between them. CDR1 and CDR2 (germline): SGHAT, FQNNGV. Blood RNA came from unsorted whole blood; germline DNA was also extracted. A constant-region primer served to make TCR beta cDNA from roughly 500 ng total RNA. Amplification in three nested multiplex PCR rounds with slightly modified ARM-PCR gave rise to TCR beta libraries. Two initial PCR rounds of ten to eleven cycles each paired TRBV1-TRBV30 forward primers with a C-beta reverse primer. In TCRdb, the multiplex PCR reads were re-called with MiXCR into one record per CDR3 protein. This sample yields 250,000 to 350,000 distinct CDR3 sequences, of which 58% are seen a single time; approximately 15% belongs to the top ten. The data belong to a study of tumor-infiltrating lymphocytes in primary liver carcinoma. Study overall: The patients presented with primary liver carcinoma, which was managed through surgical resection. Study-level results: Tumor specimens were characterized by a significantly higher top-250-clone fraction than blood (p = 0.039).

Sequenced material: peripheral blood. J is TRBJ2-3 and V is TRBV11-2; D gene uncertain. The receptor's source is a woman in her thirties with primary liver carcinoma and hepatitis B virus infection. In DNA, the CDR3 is TGTGCCAGGAGCCGAGTGGAGAGCACAGATACGCAGTATTTT. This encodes CARSRVESTDTQYF.